A single sample gave rise to the 29 T cell receptor beta chains below, sequenced in a study of human T cells and chemical hapten exposure. TCRdb called the RACE reads again in MiXCR, with one record for every CDR3 protein. The table lists around 380,000 distinct CDR3 sequences, around 4.8% of them singletons, with 2% to 2.5% in the top ten. Time point: patch test 1, 2 weeks after DPC sensitization. Treatment reported: therapeutic diphenylcyclopropenone sensitization with weekly scalp DPC. The starting material was whole blood, obtained in connection with sensitization to the hapten diphenylcyclopropenone (DPC). The receptors here all came from a woman aged 45-60 years with alopecia areata. Some clones in this sample may be carry-over from other donors' samples.

The J gene is TRBJ1-1, the V gene TRBV6-5, with a weak D call TRBD1 (5 bases). Trimming shortened V by 2 bases and J by 4 bases, and 11 bases separated the two germline ends. Germline V gene lookup returns CDR1 MNHEY and CDR2 SVGAGI. The CDR3 runs 14 residues. The CDR3 loop reads CASSYDRKGTEAFF. The DNA for the CDR3 is TGTGCCAGCAGTTACGACAGAAAGGGCACTGAAGCTTTCTTT.

This clonotype was counted at least ten times. The V and J genes are TRBV3-1 and TRBJ1-1, with D hard to call. The V gene's germline CDR1 is LGHDT and CDR2 YNNKEL (reference sequence). This CDR3 comprises 13 residues. The V end lost 5 bases, the J end lost 6 bases, and 13 bases lay between the germline ends. The CDR3, as DNA: TGTGCCAGCAGCGGATCTGAAGCATCTGAAGCTTTCTTT. This gives the protein CASSGSEASEAFF.

This clonotype has a handful of counts. The chain has TRBV6-1 and TRBJ1-4; D unclear. The germline V gene encodes CDR1 MNHNS and CDR2 SASEGT. The V end was cut by 6 bases, the J end by 5 bases, with 13 bases between. The CDR3 runs 14 residues. The CDR3 DNA is TGTGCCAGCAGCGGAAGGACGGTGAATGAAAAACTGTTTTTT. Translating it yields CASSGRTVNEKLFF.

This clonotype showed up many times. The chain combines TRBV20-1 with TRBJ2-7; TRBD2 is a possible D gene (5 bases). CDR1 DFQATT and CDR2 SNEGSKA come from the germline V gene (reference sequence). The CDR3 spans 14 residues. V was shortened by 2 bases and J by 3 bases, with 14 bases between the two germline ends. CDR3 protein: CSARSGMFDYEQYF. The CDR3 DNA is TGCAGTGCTAGATCCGGGATGTTCGACTACGAGCAGTACTTC.

This clonotype has just a few counts. The chain joins TRBV4-1 to TRBJ1-3; 7 bases match TRBD1. Germline lookup yields CDR1 MGHRA and CDR2 YSYEKL. J gave up 0 bases and V 5 bases, and 10 bases lay outside the gene matches. The CDR3 sequence is 17 residues long. In DNA form, the CDR3 reads TGCGCCAGCAGCGCGGCCGGGACAGCCGACTCTGGAAACACCATATATTTT. Amino acids: CASSAAGTADSGNTIYF.

Turning to this clonotype: This may stem from a read error, because a much larger clone lies one nucleotide away. This chain joins TRBV10-3 and TRBJ1-2; TRBD1 is a possible D gene (5 bases). Germline V CDR1 and CDR2: ENHRY, SYGVKD. CDR3 length: 13 residues. The ends were cut back, 5 bases at V and 4 bases at J, with 11 bases in the middle. The CDR3 region has the DNA TGTGCCATCAGTCTGACGGGGGGCTATGGCTACACCTTC. Translating gives CAISLTGGYGYTF.

This clonotype occurred many times. The J gene is TRBJ2-1, the V gene TRBV28, with a possible D match to TRBD1 (6 bases). The CDR3 has 13 amino acids. Trimming left V 5 bases short and J 15 bases short, with 20 bases between. The germline V gene has CDR1 MDHEN and CDR2 SYDVKM. CDR3 sequence reads: CASSPTRDTHSFF. DNA of the CDR3: TGTGCCAGCAGTCCAACGAGGGACACTCACTCGTTCTTC.

The V call is TRBV28, the J call TRBJ2-7; D gene ambiguous. CDR1 MDHEN and CDR2 SYDVKM come from the germline V gene. The CDR3 spans 15 residues. V was trimmed by 8 bases and J by 1 base, leaving 18 bases between them. CDR3 residues: CASQTPSAVSYEQYF. The DNA of the CDR3 is TGTGCCAGCCAAACCCCTTCGGCCGTATCCTACGAGCAGTACTTC. Combining the CDR3 with reference TRBV28 and TRBJ2-7 gives the whole variable domain DVKVTQSSRYLVKRTGEKVFLECVQDMDHENMFWYRQDPGLGLRLIYFSYDVKMKEKGDIPEGYSVSREKKERFSLILESASTNQTSMYLCASQTPSAVSYEQYFGPGTRLTVT.

This clonotype was recorded at least ten times. The chain combines TRBV5-1 with TRBJ2-7, with D possibly TRBD2 on 6 matching bases. Germline CDR1 and CDR2: SGHRS and YFSETQ. V lost 4 bases and J 3 bases, leaving 17 bases between the germline ends. The CDR3 runs 15 residues. CDR3 in amino acids: CASSGGGASFYEQYF. In nucleotides, the CDR3 is TGCGCCAGCAGCGGCGGCGGGGCCAGTTTCTACGAGCAGTACTTC.

This clonotype was seen at least ten times. This chain connects TRBV29-1 to TRBJ2-7; D is possibly TRBD1 (6 bases). Germline-derived CDR1 and CDR2 are SQVTM and ANQGSEA. Trimming pared 4 bases from V and 7 bases from J, leaving 17 bases between. CDR3 length equals 13 residues. The chain's CDR3 is CSVGGVTGREQYF. CDR3 in DNA: TGCAGCGTTGGTGGGGTGACAGGCAGAGAGCAGTACTTC.

This clonotype has ten or more counts. This chain joins TRBV12-3 or TRBV12-4 and TRBJ2-7; D unresolved. Trimming shortened V by 5 bases and J by 6 bases, and 14 bases separated the two germline ends. CDR3 length: 13 residues. CDR3 protein: CASSPTRAVEQYF. The CDR3 DNA reads TGTGCCAGCAGTCCCACCCGGGCCGTCGAGCAGTACTTC.

Many counts were recorded for this clonotype. One end of the junction fails to match germline, which may point to a read error. The J gene is TRBJ2-4, the V gene TRBV12-3 or TRBV12-4; tentative D call: TRBD2 (7 bases). This CDR3 region has 13 residues. In DNA form, the CDR3 reads TGTGCCAGCAGTTTAGGCCAGGGAGGGGGGTTTTGCTTC. Protein: CASSLGQGGGFCF.

At least ten counts were recorded for this clonotype. V gene TRBV18 combines with J gene TRBJ1-3; D gene ambiguous. There are 13 residues in the CDR3. Germline loops: CDR1 KGHSH, CDR2 LQKENI. Trimming removed 2 bases at V and 5 bases at J, with 7 bases between. The CDR3 sequence: CASSPNARNTIYF. DNA of the CDR3: TGTGCCAGCTCACCAAATGCTAGAAACACCATATATTTT.

The chain combines TRBV27 with TRBJ1-5, with D uncertain. CDR3 size: 13 residues. The V and J ends lost 2 bases and 5 bases respectively, with 7 bases between them. Per the germline V gene, CDR1 is MNHEY and CDR2 is SMNVEV (reference sequence). DNA for the CDR3: TGTGCCAGCAGTTTAACGTCTTATCAGCCCCAGCATTTT. As protein: CASSLTSYQPQHF.

The chain links TRBV10-2 to TRBJ2-3; D gene ambiguous. The CDR3 has 14 amino acids. Germline values: CDR1 WSHSY, CDR2 SAAADI. V lost 4 bases and J lost 0, with 8 bases in between. The CDR3 is CASSVSFSTDTQYF. DNA of the CDR3: TGCGCCAGCAGTGTTTCGTTTAGCACAGATACGCAGTATTTT.

In this sample, this clonotype turned up many times. The chain combines TRBV24-1 with TRBJ2-7; 8 bases map to TRBD1. The V gene's germline CDR1 is KGHDR and CDR2 SFDVKD. The CDR3 runs to 15 residues. V dropped 5 bases and J dropped 0; count of bases not matched to a gene: 5. CDR3: CATSGRTGSSYEQYF. CDR3 nucleotides: TGTGCCACCAGTGGACGGACAGGGAGCTCCTACGAGCAGTACTTC.

This clonotype showed up just a few times. The V call is TRBV20-1, the J call TRBJ1-5; no reliable D call. The CDR3 totals 15 residues. V was clipped by 1 base and J by 7 bases, with 17 bases between them. Germline CDR1 reads DFQATT; CDR2 reads SNEGSKA (reference sequence). CDR3 nucleotide sequence: TGCAGTGCTAGAGCGATGTTACAATTCGGCCAGCCCCAGCATTTT. Its translation: CSARAMLQFGQPQHF.

The sample holds many counts of this clonotype. V is TRBV28 and J is TRBJ1-3, with D possibly TRBD1 on 6 matching bases. Germline V gives CDR1 MDHEN, CDR2 SYDVKM. The CDR3 runs to 14 residues. The ends were cut back, 7 bases at V and 3 bases at J, with 13 bases in the middle. The CDR3 loop is CASILGRGGNTIYF. In DNA, the CDR3 is TGTGCCAGCATCCTTGGCAGGGGTGGAAACACCATATATTTT.

Only a few counts were recorded for this clonotype. The chain couples TRBV2 to TRBJ1-2, with TRBD1 identical over 7 bases. J lost 4 bases, V lost 6 bases, and 8 bases had no gene match. CDR3 size: 14 residues. Germline assignment: CDR1 SNHLY and CDR2 FYNNEI. DNA of the CDR3: TGTGCCAGCAGGGGGGGACAGCCGAGCTATGGCTACACCTTC. This codes for CASRGGQPSYGYTF.

This clonotype was found a few times. Here the CDR3 DNA reads TGCAGTGCTAGAGACAACTCTGGAAACACCATATATTTT. This gives the protein CSARDNSGNTIYF. The chain joins TRBV20-1 to TRBJ1-3; D call uncertain. Between the trimmed V and J ends, which lost 0 bases and 0 bases, there was a span of 3 bases. CDR3 length: 13 amino acids. Germline V gives CDR1 DFQATT, CDR2 SNEGSKA (reference sequence).

The rearrangement links TRBV5-1 to TRBJ2-7; D not resolved. Germline V CDR1 and CDR2: SGHRS, YFSETQ. V dropped 4 bases and J dropped 0 bases, with 11 bases sitting between them. The CDR3 extends over 14 amino acids. CDR3 sequence reads: CASSPYLNSYEQYF. The CDR3 DNA sequence: TGCGCCAGCAGCCCATATCTGAACTCCTACGAGCAGTACTTC.

The CDR3 nucleotides are TGTGCCAGCAGTTGGACAGGGGCTACACCCCCACTTACCTACGAGCAGTACTTC. Its translation is CASSWTGATPPLTYEQYF. V gene TRBV12-3 or TRBV12-4 combines with J gene TRBJ2-7; 9 bases fit TRBD1. CDR3 length: 18 amino acids. V was pared by 4 bases and J by 2 bases, with 15 bases of the junction left unmatched.

This clonotype has ten or more counts. This chain connects TRBV30 to TRBJ2-3; 12 bases are a match to TRBD2. The CDR3 sequence is 15 residues long. Germline CDR1 reads GTSNPN; CDR2 reads SVGIG (reference sequence). J gave up 3 bases and V 0 bases, and 1 base lay outside the gene matches. The CDR3, as DNA: TGTGCCTGGAGTGTAGGACTAGCGGGAACAGATACGCAGTATTTT. It codes for CAWSVGLAGTDTQYF.

This clonotype was observed a few times. This chain links TRBV20-1 with TRBJ2-7; 7 bases are shared with TRBD1. The CDR3 extends over 14 amino acids. Germline-derived CDR1 and CDR2 are DFQATT and SNEGSKA (reference sequence). After removal of 2 bases from V and 1 base from J, the junction contained 5 bases not matched to a gene. CDR3 in amino acids: CSARPGTVSYEQYF. DNA of the CDR3: TGCAGTGCTAGACCCGGGACAGTATCCTACGAGCAGTACTTC.

This clonotype was recorded at least ten times. The rearrangement links TRBV9 to TRBJ2-5; D uncertain. V shed 1 base and J shed 5 bases, with 12 bases lying between them. This CDR3 has 14 residues. Germline V gene sequence: CDR1 SGDLS, CDR2 YYNGEE. CDR3 coding DNA: TGTGCCAGCAGCGTAATGGGATTGGGCGAGACCCAGTACTTC. Protein sequence: CASSVMGLGETQYF.

This clonotype occurred many times. This chain connects TRBV2 to TRBJ2-2, with 11 bases lining up with TRBD1. CDR1 SNHLY and CDR2 FYNNEI come from the germline V gene. Trimming removed 5 bases from V and 5 bases from J; junction bases left unmatched: 4. The CDR3 is 15 residues long. In DNA, the CDR3 is TGTGCCAGCAGTTGGACAGGGGGCTTGACCGGGGAGCTGTTTTTT. Its protein is CASSWTGGLTGELFF.

This clonotype was found many times. The rearrangement links TRBV5-4 to TRBJ2-1, with D perhaps given as TRBD1 or TRBD2 (6 bases each). Trimming stripped 3 bases from V and 2 bases from J, with 12 bases between. The V gene's germline CDR1 is SGHNT and CDR2 YYREEE (reference sequence). There are 15 residues in the CDR3. This CDR3 reads CASSSEGGTYNEQFF. CDR3 coding DNA: TGTGCCAGCAGCTCCGAGGGGGGAACCTACAATGAGCAGTTCTTC.

This sequence joins TRBV12-3 or TRBV12-4 and TRBJ2-2, with D perhaps matching TRBD1 (5 bases). CDR3 length equals 14 residues. The V end was cut by 4 bases, the J end by 1 base, with 7 bases between. DNA for the CDR3: TGTGCCAGCAGTTGGGGCGGGAACACCGGGGAGCTGTTTTTT. It encodes CASSWGGNTGELFF.

This clonotype turned up a few times. The chain combines TRBV27 with TRBJ1-6; D remains ambiguous. Between the trimmed V and J ends, which lost 4 bases and 6 bases, there was a span of 7 bases. The CDR3 covers 13 residues. The germline V gene has CDR1 MNHEY and CDR2 SMNVEV (reference sequence). The CDR3 DNA follows: TGTGCCAGCAGTTCTTTCCTTAATTCACCCCTCCACTTT. This codes for CASSSFLNSPLHF.